The 8 T cell receptor beta chains below come from one sample, sequenced in a study of T cell changes during pregnancy in multiple sclerosis. Clones were read by immunoSEQ multiplex PCR, and TCRdb kept only the in-frame ones, dropping some. This table holds around 70,000 clones, about nine tenths found once. The sample was peripheral blood, taken after pregnancy. Receptors were obtained from a female donor in good health, enrolled as a control in a pregnancy study.

CDR3 sequence (DNA): TGTGCCAGCAGCCGAGGGATTGGACAGGTCAATCAGCCCCAGCATTTT. Translating it yields CASSRGIGQVNQPQHF. The genes are TRBV11-2 and TRBJ1-5; 7 bases fit TRBD1. Unmatched junction bases numbered 10, after V lost 5 bases and J lost 3 bases. From germline, CDR1 is SGHAT and CDR2 FQNNGV. This CDR3 is built from 16 residues.

This sequence joins TRBV11-2 and TRBJ2-3; maybe TRBD2 (6 bases). The germline gives CDR1 SGHAT, CDR2 FQNNGV. CDR3 length equals 14 residues. V dropped 4 bases and J dropped 2 bases, with 10 bases sitting between them. This chain's CDR3 is CASSSWTTTDTQYF. CDR3 nucleotides: TGTGCCAGCAGCTCATGGACTACCACAGATACGCAGTATTTT.

V usage is TRBV16 and J usage is TRBJ2-1, with unresolved D. CDR3 length equals 13 residues. Germline CDR1 KGHSY, CDR2 FQNENV. Deletions cut 4 bases from V and 7 bases from J, with 11 bases between. In DNA form, the CDR3 reads TGTGCCAGCAGCCCCCTTCGCCAGAATGAGCAGTTCTTC. Amino acid sequence: CASSPLRQNEQFF.

This chain connects TRBV19 to TRBJ2-1, with 9 bases lining up with TRBD2. The germline CDR1 and CDR2 sequences are LNHDA and SQIVND (reference sequence). This CDR3 has 15 amino acids. V lost 10 bases and J lost 8; bases outside the gene matches: 15. The CDR3 spells CATSTAGGQVYEQFF. The CDR3 nucleotides read TGTGCCACAAGCACGGCGGGGGGGCAGGTCTATGAGCAGTTCTTC. Supplemented by reference TRBV19 and TRBJ2-1, the full variable domain reads DGGITQSPKYLFRKEGQNVTLSCEQNLNHDAMYWYRQDPGQGLRLIYYSQIVNDFQKGDIAEGYSVSREKKESFPLTVTSAQKNPTAFYLCATSTAGGQVYEQFFGPGTRLTVL.

The gene calls are TRBV15 and TRBJ2-7, with D possibly being TRBD2 (6 bases). The V end was cut by 4 bases, the J end by 7 bases, with 14 bases between. CDR3 length: 13 residues. Germline CDR1 reads LNHNV; CDR2 reads YYDKDF (reference sequence). The CDR3 here is CATSTSLAGEQYF. The CDR3 DNA is TGTGCCACCAGCACTTCGCTGGCGGGGGAGCAGTACTTC.

This clone was picked up one time. The V and J genes are TRBV28 and TRBJ1-5; 9 bases are a match to TRBD1. J gave up 7 bases and V 3 bases, and 10 bases lay outside the gene matches. There are 16 residues in the CDR3. In germline, CDR1 is MDHEN, CDR2 SYDVKM. The CDR3 here is CASSFGTGTVWQPQHF. CDR3 DNA: TGTGCCAGCAGTTTCGGGACAGGGACCGTGTGGCAGCCCCAGCATTTT.

The J gene is TRBJ1-1, the V gene TRBV13, with 11 positions matching TRBD1. V was clipped by 6 bases and J by 5 bases; unmatched bases: 14. The CDR3 totals 17 residues. Germline lookup yields CDR1 PRHDT and CDR2 FYEKMQ (reference sequence). The CDR3 is CASSSADRGLRRTEAFF. Written as DNA, the CDR3 is TGTGCCAGCAGTTCAGCGGACAGGGGGCTAAGGAGGACTGAAGCTTTCTTT.

The chain carries TRBV5-4 and TRBJ1-6; perhaps TRBD1 as D (5 bases). The V and J ends lost 1 base and 10 bases respectively, with 18 bases between them. Per germline, CDR1 SGHNT and CDR2 YYREEE (reference sequence). The CDR3 is made up of 16 amino acids. Written as DNA, the CDR3 is TGTGCCAGCAGCTTGAATCCAGGGAGGTCAAGATCACCCCTCCACTTT. Translation gives CASSLNPGRSRSPLHF.